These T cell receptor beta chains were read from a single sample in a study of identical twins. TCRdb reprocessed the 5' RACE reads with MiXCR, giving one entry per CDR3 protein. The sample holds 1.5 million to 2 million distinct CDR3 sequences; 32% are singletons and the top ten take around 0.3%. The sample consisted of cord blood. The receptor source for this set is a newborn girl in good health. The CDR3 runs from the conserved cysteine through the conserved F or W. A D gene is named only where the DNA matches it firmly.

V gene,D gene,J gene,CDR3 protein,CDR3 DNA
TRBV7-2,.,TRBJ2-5,CASSPPWRGLQETQYF,TGTGCCAGCAGCCCGCCTTGGCGGGGGCTTCAAGAGACCCAGTACTTC
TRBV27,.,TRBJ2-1,CASSLTLGRGNEQFF,TGTGCCAGCAGTTTGACCCTCGGCCGGGGCAATGAGCAGTTCTTC
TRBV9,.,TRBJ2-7,CASSPEPGFGYEQYF,TGTGCCAGCAGCCCCGAACCGGGCTTTGGCTACGAGCAGTACTTC
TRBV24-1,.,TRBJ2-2,CATSDLGASSSTGELFF,TGTGCCACCAGTGATTTGGGCGCTAGCAGCTCCACCGGGGAGCTGTTTTTT
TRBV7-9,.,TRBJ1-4,CASSLTDPTNEKLFF,TGTGCCAGCAGCTTAACAGATCCAACTAATGAAAAACTGTTTTTT
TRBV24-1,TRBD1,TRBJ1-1,CATSDFPGGDTEAFF,TGTGCCACCAGTGATTTCCCAGGGGGAGATACTGAAGCTTTCTTT
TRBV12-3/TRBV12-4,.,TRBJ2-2,CASSKRIGNTGELFF,TGTGCCAGCAGTAAGCGCATAGGAAACACCGGGGAGCTGTTTTTT
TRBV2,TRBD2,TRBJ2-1,CASCHSGVYNERFF,TGTGCCAGCTGCCACAGCGGGGTCTACAATGAGCGGTTCTTC
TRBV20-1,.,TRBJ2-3,CSARAPSFTDTQYF,TGCAGTGCTAGAGCGCCAAGTTTCACAGATACGCAGTATTTT
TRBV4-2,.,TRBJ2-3,CASSQIFFSRGGTSTDTQYF,TGTGCCAGCAGCCAAATCTTCTTTTCTAGGGGGGGCACTAGCACAGATACGCAGTATTTT
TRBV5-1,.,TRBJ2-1,CASSLVFSGVPNNEQFF,TGCGCCAGCAGCTTGGTTTTCTCGGGAGTCCCTAACAATGAGCAGTTCTTC
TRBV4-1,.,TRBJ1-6,CASSQEGTNSPPHF,TGCGCCAGCAGCCAAGAGGGGACAAATTCACCCCCCCACTTT
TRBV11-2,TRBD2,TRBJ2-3,CASSLDPLSGSPFTDTQYF,TGTGCCAGCAGCTTAGACCCACTTAGCGGGAGCCCTTTCACAGATACGCAGTATTTT
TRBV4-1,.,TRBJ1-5,CASSQGALIDQPQHF,TGCGCCAGCAGCCAAGGGGCCCTAATTGATCAGCCCCAGCATTTT